Included here is one TCR beta chain sequence, with context. Clones were read by immunoSEQ multiplex PCR, and TCRdb kept only the in-frame ones, dropping some. Of around 26,000 clones listed, around nine tenths are singletons. This sample stems from a study of T cells in tuberculosis. CDR1 is KGHSH and CDR2 is LQKENI in the germline V gene. The length of the CDR3 is 17 residues. V lost 5 bases to trimming and J lost 7 bases; unmatched junction nucleotides: 15. V usage is TRBV18 and J usage is TRBJ1-1; 11 nucleotides match TRBD1. Sequencing input: PBMCs. The clonotype originates from a donor aged 10-29 years with latent tuberculosis or without tuberculosis infection. Some clones in this sample may be carry-over from other donors' samples. CDR3 sequence (DNA): TGTGCCAGCTCAACCGGAGGACAGGGGGCTATCTATGATGAAGCTTTCTTT. Encoded protein: CASSTGGQGAIYDEAFF. Looking up the rest from reference TRBV18 and TRBJ1-1 gives the full variable domain: NAGVMQNPRHLVRRRGQEARLRCSPMKGHSHVYWYRQLPEEGLKFMVYLQKENIIDESGMPKERFSAEFPKEGPSILRIQQVVRGDSAAYFCASSTGGQGAIYDEAFFGQGTRLTVV.